A single sample gave rise to the 8 T cell receptor beta chains below, sequenced in a study of naive and memory T cell subsets. The beta constant-region primer was an equimolar mix of two oligonucleotides covering TRBC1 and TRBC2. TCRdb fed the UMI-ligation and nested PCR reads into MiXCR, producing one record per CDR3 protein. The sample records 65,000 to 85,000 distinct CDR3 sequences, approximately 14% being singletons. Sequencing input: central memory CD4+ T cells from blood. These receptors originate from a human donor in good health.

Many counts were recorded for this clonotype. CDR3 loop: CAIDAGTGAIRNTEAFF. For the CDR3, the DNA is TGTGCCATCGATGCCGGGACAGGGGCAATTCGGAACACTGAAGCTTTCTTT. This sequence joins TRBV10-3 and TRBJ1-1; TRBD1 matches 10 bases. This CDR3 has 17 amino acids. V trimming: 8 bases; J trimming: 1 base; junction bases outside the gene matches: 13. Germline CDR1 and CDR2: ENHRY and SYGVKD.

This clonotype was picked up many times. The rearrangement links TRBV10-1 to TRBJ2-5; the match to TRBD2 covers 16 bases. Germline CDR1 and CDR2: WNHNN and SYGVQD (reference sequence). CDR3 length: 16 residues. With V trimmed by 6 bases and J by 4 bases, 5 bases remained unmatched. CDR3 in amino acids: CASSEGTSGRGETQYF. DNA for the CDR3: TGCGCCAGCAGCGAAGGGACTAGCGGGAGGGGAGAGACCCAGTACTTC.

This clonotype appeared a few times. The chain joins TRBV29-1 to TRBJ2-1; TRBD2 might be the D (5 bases). The V gene's germline CDR1 is SQVTM and CDR2 ANQGSEA. The CDR3 has 11 amino acids. The V end was cut by 5 bases, the J end by 13 bases, with 15 bases between. CDR3 sequence reads: CSVRVGNGQFF. In nucleotides, the CDR3 is TGCAGCGTTAGGGTCGGGAATGGACAGTTCTTC.

This clonotype was seen many times. The gene calls are TRBV24-1 and TRBJ2-7, with D hard to call. Between the trimmed V and J ends, which lost 4 bases and 3 bases, there was a span of 3 bases. Germline CDR1 is KGHDR and CDR2 is SFDVKD. The CDR3 is 11 residues long. CDR3 DNA: TGTGCCACCAGTGACCTCTACGAGCAGTACTTC. Its protein product is CATSDLYEQYF.

In its sample, this clonotype was seen many times. This chain joins TRBV7-2 and TRBJ2-1, with 7 bases aligning to TRBD2. The CDR3 totals 16 residues. The germline CDR1 and CDR2 sequences are SGHTA and FQGNSA. With V trimmed by 0 bases and J by 9 bases, 11 bases remained unmatched. CDR3 amino acids: CASSLASGRESSEQFF. The CDR3 DNA sequence: TGTGCCAGCAGCTTAGCGTCGGGGCGGGAGTCAAGTGAGCAGTTCTTC.

This clonotype has ten or more counts. The rearrangement joins TRBV12-5 to TRBJ1-6; D is perhaps TRBD1 (6 bases). V was trimmed by 3 bases and J by 10 bases, leaving 10 bases between them. CDR1 and CDR2 from the germline V gene are LGHNT and FRNRAP. This CDR3 spans 13 amino acids. CDR3: CASGFMGASPLHF. The CDR3 nucleotides read TGTGCTAGTGGTTTTATGGGGGCCTCACCCCTCCACTTT.

The chain links TRBV27 to TRBJ2-5; the D gene is possibly TRBD1 (5 bases). This CDR3 has 15 residues. Trimming took off 2 bases at V and 4 bases at J, with 14 bases between the two ends. CDR1 and CDR2 from the germline V gene are MNHEY and SMNVEV (reference sequence). In DNA, the CDR3 is TGTGCCAGCAGTTTAAGGGGCCCGGGTGGAGAGACCCAGTACTTC. Its translation: CASSLRGPGGETQYF.

This clonotype was recorded a few times. The CDR3 loop reads CASSLTGIGNQPQHF. The CDR3 nucleotides read TGTGCCAGCAGCCTGACCGGGATCGGCAATCAGCCCCAGCATTTT. J is TRBJ1-5 and V is TRBV27; unclear D gene. Germline V gene lookup returns CDR1 MNHEY and CDR2 SMNVEV (reference sequence). CDR3 size: 15 residues. V was clipped by 6 bases and J by 2 bases, with 14 bases between them.